This is a list of T cell receptor beta chains from one sample in a study of cytomegalovirus exposure and HLA in healthy donors. The data were produced by immunoSEQ multiplex PCR, yet TCRdb's version contains in-frame clones alone and is incomplete. Among roughly 200,000 clones listed, 78% were seen once. Material: PBMCs. The receptors derive from a woman aged 25-40 years in good health and CMV-seropositive. Both conserved end residues are part of each CDR3. A D gene is named only where the DNA matches it firmly. Some rows mark clone size as missing; the rest say once, few, many or name a class of expanded clone.

TRBJ1-2	TRBD1	TRBV9	-	14	TGTGCCAGCAGCGTGGGACAGGGGGAGTATGGCTACACCTTC	CASSVGQGEYGYTF
TRBJ2-1	TRBD2	TRBV7-9	-	17	TGTGCCAGCAGCCCACGACTAGCCACCGGCTCCTACAATGAGCAGTTCTTC	CASSPRLATGSYNEQFF
TRBJ2-2	TRBD2	TRBV12-5	-	17	TGTGCTAGTGGTTCCCCAGCGGGAGGGCCGAGGACCGGGGAGCTGTTTTTT	CASGSPAGGPRTGELFF
TRBJ2-4	-	TRBV15	once	14	TGTGCCACCAGCAGAGAGTCCCCTTTAAACATTCAGTACTTC	CATSRESPLNIQYF
TRBJ2-1	TRBD2	TRBV28	-	19	TGTGCCAGCAGTTTACCTAGCGGGAGGGCCCCAAGCTCCTACAATGAGCAGTTCTTC	CASSLPSGRAPSSYNEQFF
TRBJ2-1	-	TRBV28	-	14	TGTGCCAGCAGTCACCGAGCAGGTAGCAATGAGCAGTTCTTC	CASSHRAGSNEQFF
TRBJ2-3	TRBD2	TRBV5-1	few	17	TGCGCCAGCAGCTTGGGGACTAGCGGGGCTCCCACAGATACGCAGTATTTT	CASSLGTSGAPTDTQYF
TRBJ2-7	TRBD1	TRBV4-3	-	15	TGCGCCAGCAGCCAAGATCTGAGACAGGGCCGCGAGCAGTACTTC	CASSQDLRQGREQYF
TRBJ2-1	-	TRBV27	-	13	TGTGCCAGCAGTTCGCTAGAGGGTAATGAGCAGTTCTTC	CASSSLEGNEQFF
TRBJ2-1	TRBD2	TRBV7-2	-	14	TGTGCCAGCAGCCGACTAGCGGGAGCGGTTGAGCAGTTCTTC	CASSRLAGAVEQFF
TRBJ2-7	-	TRBV5-1	-	14	TGCGCCAGCAGCTTGAAAGCGGAAGCCTACGAGCAGTACTTC	CASSLKAEAYEQYF
TRBJ1-1	TRBD1	TRBV7-3	-	14	TGTGCCAGCAGCTTCGGGACAGGGAATGCTGAAGCTTTCTTT	CASSFGTGNAEAFF
TRBJ1-6	-	TRBV11-3	-	16	TGTGCCAGCAGCTTCCAGACACGGCTGAGCCATTCACCCCTCCACTTT	CASSFQTRLSHSPLHF
TRBJ1-4	-	TRBV28	-	14	TGTGCCAGCAGCTTAGAGGGGGTCGATGAAAAACTGTTTTTT	CASSLEGVDEKLFF
TRBJ1-2	-	TRBV2	-	14	TGTGCCAGCAGCCGGAGGTCGGGTAACTATGGCTACACCTTC	CASSRRSGNYGYTF
TRBJ2-5	-	TRBV18	-	14	TGTGCCAGCTCACCTCCGGACAGTCGGGAGACCCAGTACTTC	CASSPPDSRETQYF
TRBJ2-1	TRBD2	TRBV28	-	16	TGTGCCAGCAGTTCGCCCAGGGCGGGGGTCTACAATGAGCAGTTCTTC	CASSSPRAGVYNEQFF
TRBJ1-1	-	TRBV30	-	13	TGTGCCTGTCAAGGGGGGGGGTACACTGAAGCTTTCTTT	CACQGGGYTEAFF
TRBJ2-3	TRBD2	TRBV7-2	-	16	TGTGCCAGCAGTCGACAAGCGGGAGGGGTGGTAGATACGCAGTATTTT	CASSRQAGGVVDTQYF
TRBJ1-3	TRBD1	TRBV7-6	-	15	TGTGCCAGCAGCTTAGGGACAGGGACAGGAAACACCATATATTTT	CASSLGTGTGNTIYF
TRBJ1-1	TRBD1	TRBV7-9	-	15	TGTTCCAGCAGCTTACTCCAGGGGGCCATCACTGAAGCTTTCTTT	CSSSLLQGAITEAFF
TRBJ1-1	-	TRBV5-1	-	13	TGCGCCAGCAGCAATCAGTGGAACACTGAAGCTTTCTTT	CASSNQWNTEAFF
TRBJ2-2	TRBD2	TRBV6-4	few	16	TGTGCCAGCAGTGACGGACTAGCGGGGGGGCCCGGGGAGCTGTTTTTT	CASSDGLAGGPGELFF
TRBJ1-1	-	TRBV5-4	-	14	TGTGCCAGCAGCCAGACAGTTAGGGGCACTGAAGCTTTCTTT	CASSQTVRGTEAFF
TRBJ1-5	TRBD1	TRBV28	-	15	TGTGCCAGCAGATGGGACAGCTCCTACAATCAGCCCCAGCATTTT	CASRWDSSYNQPQHF
TRBJ2-1	TRBD1	TRBV4-1	-	16	TGCGCCAGCAGCCAAGACGGACAGGGGGTGTACAATGAGCAGTTCTTC	CASSQDGQGVYNEQFF
TRBJ2-4	-	TRBV5-1	-	14	TGCGCCAGCAGCTTGGAGGTAGCCCGGGGCATTCAGTACTTC	CASSLEVARGIQYF
TRBJ2-1	TRBD2	TRBV29-1	few	14	TGCAGCGTTGCGGCTGGGACTAGCGGTAATGAGCAGTTCTTC	CSVAAGTSGNEQFF
TRBJ2-2	TRBD2	TRBV29-1	-	12	TGCAGCGCCGGGGGGGTCACCGGGGAGCTGTTTTTT	CSAGGVTGELFF
TRBJ2-7	TRBD2	TRBV28	once	13	TGTGCCAGCGTACTAGCGGGAGGTTACGAGCAGTACTTC	CASVLAGGYEQYF
TRBJ1-2	-	TRBV5-4	-	14	TGTGCCAGCAGCGGAACAGGGCTACCTTATGGCTACACCTTC	CASSGTGLPYGYTF
TRBJ2-2	-	TRBV28	-	20	TGTGCCAGCAGTCCACAGGCCCGCGCCCTTCGGACACTGAACACCGGGGAGCTGTTTTTT	CASSPQARALRTLNTGELFF
TRBJ2-7	TRBD2	TRBV4-2	-	16	TGTGCCAGCAGCCAGGGGCGTGACGGGAGGACCCACGAGCAGTACTTC	CASSQGRDGRTHEQYF
TRBJ2-7	TRBD2	TRBV2	few	15	TGTGCCAGCAGACTGACTAGCGGGATTTCCTACGAGCAGTACTTC	CASRLTSGISYEQYF
TRBJ2-2	-	TRBV11-2	-	17	TGTGCCAGCAGCCCCCTGGGGCGTGTTGTAAACACCGGGGAGCTGTTTTTT	CASSPLGRVVNTGELFF
TRBJ2-3	TRBD1	TRBV7-3	-	15	TGTGCCAGCAGCTCCTCAGGGGGCCTCACAGATACGCAGTATTTT	CASSSSGGLTDTQYF
TRBJ2-1	TRBD2	TRBV7-8	-	17	TGTGCCAGCAGCTTAGTGACGGGGGGGTTCTCCTACAATGAGCAGTTCTTC	CASSLVTGGFSYNEQFF
TRBJ1-2	-	TRBV7-2	-	12	TGTGCCAGCAGCTTCCCAGGAAGTGGCTACACCTTC	CASSFPGSGYTF
TRBJ1-2	-	TRBV5-5	-	15	TGTGCCAGCAGCTTGGGGGCAGGGATTAACTATGGCTACACCTTC	CASSLGAGINYGYTF
TRBJ2-2	TRBD2	TRBV9	-	18	TGTGCCAGCAGCCCCTCCGTCTTGGGAGCGGGGGGTCCCGGGGAGCTGTTTTTT	CASSPSVLGAGGPGELFF
TRBJ2-7	TRBD1	TRBV27	-	13	TGTGCCAGCAGGCAGACAGGGAACTACGAGCAGTACTTC	CASRQTGNYEQYF
TRBJ2-7	TRBD2	TRBV2	-	15	TGTGCCAGCAGTGAAGCGACACTAGCGGGAGGTGAGCAGTACTTC	CASSEATLAGGEQYF
TRBJ1-1	-	TRBV19	-	14	TGTGCCCCAAAGGAGCCCGCGGTGAACACTGAAGCTTTCTTT	CAPKEPAVNTEAFF
TRBJ2-4	-	TRBV6-5	-	13	TGTGCCAGCAGGTCAGGGTCGGATAACATTCAGTACTTC	CASRSGSDNIQYF
TRBJ2-2	-	TRBV15	-	14	TGTGCCACCAGCAGAAAAGACAGAGCCGGGGAGCTGTTTTTT	CATSRKDRAGELFF
TRBJ2-2	-	TRBV6-5	-	15	TGTGCCAGCAGTTACTCGGGGGGGGGCTCCGGGGAGCTGTTTTTT	CASSYSGGGSGELFF
TRBJ1-4	-	TRBV27	few	13	TGTGCCAGCAGCACCCCCCGGGGGGAAAAACTGTTTTTT	CASSTPRGEKLFF
TRBJ1-1	-	TRBV5-6	-	13	TGTGCCAGCAGCTTGGCCGCCGGGACTGAAGCTTTCTTT	CASSLAAGTEAFF
TRBJ1-6	-	TRBV27	few	20	TGTGCCAGCAGCCGCCGATCCAACCCAGGGGCTAGCTCCTATAATTCACCCCTCCACTTT	CASSRRSNPGASSYNSPLHF
TRBJ1-3	TRBD1	TRBV6-5	once	15	TGTGCCAGCAGGATATCGACAGGGGCTGGAAACACCATATATTTT	CASRISTGAGNTIYF
TRBJ2-2	TRBD2	TRBV7-7	-	16	TGTGCTAGCAGCCCCGGGACTAGCGGGAGTCACGGGGAGCTGTTTTTT	CASSPGTSGSHGELFF
TRBJ1-4	TRBD1	TRBV5-4	-	16	TGTGCCAGCAGCCAACAACAGGGGCTTAGGAATGAAAAACTGTTTTTT	CASSQQQGLRNEKLFF
TRBJ1-1	-	TRBV19	-	14	TGTGCCAGTAGTATAATCCCGGGGGTCACTGAAGCTTTCTTT	CASSIIPGVTEAFF
TRBJ2-7	-	TRBV15	few	13	TGTGCCACCAGCGATGGAGACTCCTACGAGCAGTACTTC	CATSDGDSYEQYF
TRBJ1-1	-	TRBV5-6	once	14	TGTGCCAGCAGCTTGCGGGGGGCCGGCACTGAAGCTTTCTTT	CASSLRGAGTEAFF